This passage covers 12 T cell receptor beta chains from one sample sequenced in a study of PD-1 blockade in mismatch repair-deficient tumors. Data came from immunoSEQ multiplex PCR; TCRdb stores just in-frame clones and leaves some out. The sample has 100,000 or so clones; 70% to 85% are singletons. The specimen comprised peripheral blood, sampled 35 to 37 weeks after starting pembrolizumab. The receptors originated from an adult with mismatch repair-deficient cancer.

The chain uses TRBV29-1 and TRBJ2-7; no reliable D call. Per the germline V gene, CDR1 is SQVTM and CDR2 is ANQGSEA. V was cut by 4 bases and J by 5 bases, with 15 bases left in between. This CDR3 has 13 amino acids. The CDR3 reads CSVVSRVFDEQYF. In DNA form, the CDR3 reads TGCAGCGTTGTAAGCCGGGTCTTCGACGAGCAGTACTTC.

J is TRBJ2-7 and V is TRBV6-5, with 8 bases identical to TRBD1. Trimming cost V 7 bases and J 6 bases; bases outside gene matches: 8. The CDR3 is 13 residues long. Per the germline V gene, CDR1 is MNHEY and CDR2 is SVGAGI. DNA of the CDR3: TGTGCCAGCAACGGACAGGGTTTATCCGAGCAGTACTTC. Protein: CASNGQGLSEQYF.

CDR3 DNA sequence: TGTGCCAGCAGCCACCGGGATATAGGGTACGAGCAGTACTTC. This encodes CASSHRDIGYEQYF. The V gene is TRBV7-2, the J gene TRBJ2-7; perhaps TRBD2 as D (5 bases). V was cut by 5 bases and J by 4 bases, with 15 bases left in between. This CDR3 region has 14 residues. Germline V CDR1 and CDR2: SGHTA, FQGNSA. The full variable domain, with the rest looked up from reference TRBV7-2 and TRBJ2-7, is GAGVSQSPSNKVTEKGKDVELRCDPISGHTALYWYRQSLGQGLEFLIYFQGNSAPDKSGLPSDRFSAERTGGSVSTLTIQRTQQEDSAVYLCASSHRDIGYEQYFGPGTRLTVT.

The gene calls are TRBV19 and TRBJ1-1; D call uncertain. Germline loops: CDR1 LNHDA, CDR2 SQIVND (reference sequence). The CDR3 length is 13 residues. Trimming removed 4 bases from V and 6 bases from J, with 12 bases in between. The CDR3 spells CASSTSFGAEAFF. In nucleotides, the CDR3 is TGTGCCAGTAGTACATCCTTCGGCGCTGAAGCTTTCTTT. Complete variable domain (other parts from reference TRBV19 and TRBJ1-1): DGGITQSPKYLFRKEGQNVTLSCEQNLNHDAMYWYRQDPGQGLRLIYYSQIVNDFQKGDIAEGYSVSREKKESFPLTVTSAQKNPTAFYLCASSTSFGAEAFFGQGTRLTVV.

The CDR3 coding sequence is TGTGCCAGCAGCGCTCAGGGACTAGGAATCGCCGGGGAGCTGTTTTTT. Residues: CASSAQGLGIAGELFF. This chain connects TRBV7-8 to TRBJ2-2; 8 nucleotides match TRBD2. The CDR3 has 16 amino acids. After removal of 5 bases from V and 6 bases from J, the junction contained 11 bases not matched to a gene. The germline V gene has CDR1 SGHVS and CDR2 FQNEAQ.

The J gene is TRBJ2-1, the V gene TRBV14; 8 bases map to TRBD2. Germline CDR1 reads SGHDN; CDR2 reads FVKESK. There are 15 residues in the CDR3. J lost 5 bases, V lost 4 bases, and 7 bases had no gene match. The CDR3 nucleotides are TGTGCCAGCAGCCCCCTAGCGGGCGCCAACAATGAGCAGTTCTTC. Amino acids: CASSPLAGANNEQFF.

The gene calls are TRBV10-2 and TRBJ2-5; 11 bases fit TRBD2. Germline V gives CDR1 WSHSY, CDR2 SAAADI. The CDR3 extends over 14 amino acids. V lost 4 bases, J lost 4 bases, and 2 bases stayed unmatched. The CDR3 here is CASSGLAGRETQYF. The CDR3, as DNA: TGCGCCAGCAGTGGACTAGCGGGGCGAGAGACCCAGTACTTC.

V usage is TRBV10-3 and J usage is TRBJ1-2; a possible D gene is TRBD1 (5 bases). V shed 2 bases and J shed 1 base, with 8 bases lying between them. The CDR3 spans 14 residues. Germline values: CDR1 ENHRY, CDR2 SYGVKD. CDR3 amino acids: CAISEGTDNYGYTF. The CDR3 nucleotides are TGTGCCATCAGTGAGGGGACGGATAACTATGGCTACACCTTC.

The rearrangement links TRBV6-5 to TRBJ1-2, with a weak D call TRBD1 (6 bases). Trimming cost V 4 bases and J 3 bases, with 15 bases left between them. In germline, CDR1 is MNHEY, CDR2 SVGAGI. This CDR3 is built from 15 residues. The CDR3 sequence is CASSFGGGSHYGYTF. The CDR3 nucleotides are TGTGCCAGCAGTTTCGGAGGGGGGAGCCACTATGGCTACACCTTC.

V gene TRBV6-5 combines with J gene TRBJ1-5, with a weak D call TRBD1 (6 bases). Trimming left V 4 bases short and J 2 bases short, with 9 bases between. The CDR3 is 14 amino acids. Germline lookup yields CDR1 MNHEY and CDR2 SVGAGI. The CDR3 DNA reads as TGTGCCAGCAGTTCGGGGGCTGGCAATCAGCCCCAGCATTTT. Its protein product is CASSSGAGNQPQHF.

This sequence joins TRBV5-1 and TRBJ2-7; 7 positions agree with TRBD1. This CDR3 spans 14 amino acids. Germline V lookup: CDR1 SGHRS, CDR2 YFSETQ. J lost 2 bases, V lost 4 bases, and 6 bases had no gene match. The CDR3 DNA follows: TGCGCCAGCAGCCGCACAGGGGACCCCTACGAGCAGTACTTC. As protein: CASSRTGDPYEQYF.

This clone is termed medium-sized. The chain joins TRBV5-4 to TRBJ2-7, with 10 bases lining up with TRBD2. Trimming at V came to 1 base and at J to 5 bases, leaving 9 bases not matched to a gene. CDR3 length equals 16 residues. Germline V lookup: CDR1 SGHNT, CDR2 YYREEE (reference sequence). The CDR3 region is CASSLPSGSGVNEQYF. CDR3 DNA: TGTGCCAGCAGCTTGCCTAGCGGGAGTGGTGTAAACGAGCAGTACTTC.